These T cell receptor beta chains were read from a single sample in a study of blood T cell repertoires in COVID-19. Clones were sequenced by immunoSEQ multiplex PCR, and TCRdb holds only the in-frame ones, with some missing. In the table there are under 150,000 clones, more than 65% of which are singletons. The specimen sequenced was peripheral blood. All receptors derive from a human donor in a cohort sampled during active COVID-19. Both conserved end residues are part of each CDR3. A D gene is named only where the DNA matches it firmly. Clone size appears in some rows only: once, few, many, or a class for an expanded clone.

v_call	j_call	clone_size	d_call	cdr3_nt	cdr3_aa
TRBV5-1	TRBJ2-5	-	-	TGCGCCAGCAGCCCTTTTCAAGAGACCCAGTACTTC	CASSPFQETQYF
TRBV7-2	TRBJ1-3	-	TRBD1	TGTGCCAGCAGCTTAAGGACAGGGAGCTCTGGAAACACCATATATTTT	CASSLRTGSSGNTIYF
TRBV4-2	TRBJ1-5	-	TRBD1	TGTGCCAGCAGCCACGCATCGACAGGGTTTAGCAATCAGCCCCAGCATTTT	CASSHASTGFSNQPQHF
TRBV3-1/TRBV3-2	TRBJ2-3	-	TRBD1	TGTGCCAGCAGCCCCATAGGGACAGGTAGCACAGATACGCAGTATTTT	CASSPIGTGSTDTQYF
TRBV19	TRBJ1-5	-	TRBD1	TGTGCCAGTAGTTGGACAGGAAGCAATCAGCCCCAGCATTTT	CASSWTGSNQPQHF
TRBV28	TRBJ1-2	-	TRBD1	TGTGCCAGCAGGGTCACAGGGGGGTACGGCTACACCTTC	CASRVTGGYGYTF
TRBV7-8	TRBJ1-1	-	TRBD1	TGTGCCAGCAGCTTCCGGACAGGGAGGAGCACTGAAGCTTTCTTT	CASSFRTGRSTEAFF
TRBV2	TRBJ1-2	-	-	TGTGCCAGCAGTGAGGGAGGGCCTTTGGCTCACACCTTC	CASSEGGPLAHTF
TRBV10-3	TRBJ1-2	-	-	TGTGCCATCAGTGGCCCCGGAGGATATGGCTACACCTTC	CAISGPGGYGYTF
TRBV7-9	TRBJ1-3	-	-	TGTGCCAGCAGCTCCCGGAGGGGAAACACCATATATTTT	CASSSRRGNTIYF
TRBV27	TRBJ1-2	-	-	TGTGCCACCTTCTCCGGAAGGGGGTACTTCGGCTACACCTTC	CATFSGRGYFGYTF
TRBV2	TRBJ2-7	-	TRBD1	TGTGCCAGCAGTTACAGGGGTACCTACGAGCAGTACTTC	CASSYRGTYEQYF
TRBV11-2	TRBJ2-7	-	TRBD2	TGTGCCAGCAGTCCCCCTAGGGCTGGGACTAGTATGGGCGAGCAGTACTTC	CASSPPRAGTSMGEQYF
TRBV19	TRBJ2-3	-	TRBD2	TGTGCCAGTAGACCGGGACTAGCTTCAGATACGCAGTATTTT	CASRPGLASDTQYF
TRBV7-9	TRBJ2-6	-	-	TGTGCCAGCAGCTTAGAGGGAGCGTTTGGGGCCAACGTCCTGACTTTC	CASSLEGAFGANVLTF
TRBV5-1	TRBJ2-5	-	-	TGCGCCAGCATAAGAACTTGGGCGGGTGGAGAGACCCAGTACTTC	CASIRTWAGGETQYF
TRBV25-1	TRBJ2-5	-	TRBD1	TGTGCCAGCAGTGTACCGGGACAGAAAAGTCAAGAGACCCAGTACTTC	CASSVPGQKSQETQYF
TRBV7-8	TRBJ1-5	-	-	TGTGCCAGCAGCAAGAACAGGGTTGGTTGGAGCAATCAGCCCCAGCATTTT	CASSKNRVGWSNQPQHF
TRBV6-6	TRBJ1-5	-	-	TGTGCCAGCAGGGGCAAAGAACGGTACAATCAGCCCCAGCATTTT	CASRGKERYNQPQHF
TRBV7-8	TRBJ2-3	few	TRBD1	TGTGCCAGCAGCTTAGGTCAATACAGGGGGACAGATACGCAGTATTTT	CASSLGQYRGTDTQYF
TRBV28	TRBJ1-1	-	-	TGTGCCAGCAGTCACCTGGAACATAGGGGGACTGAAGCTTTCTTT	CASSHLEHRGTEAFF
TRBV2	TRBJ2-5	-	-	TGTGCCAGCGGGTCTCAGGGGGGAGAGACCCAGTACTTC	CASGSQGGETQYF
TRBV7-2	TRBJ1-1	once	-	TGTGCCAGCAGCTTATTCCGAATACTTGCGTCTGAAGCTTTCTTT	CASSLFRILASEAFF